What follows describes a single T cell receptor beta chain. Clones were read by immunoSEQ multiplex PCR, and TCRdb kept only the in-frame ones, dropping some. Seen here are 200,000 to 250,000 clones, roughly 84% observed once, and the top ten hold around 6.5%. Adults between roughly 18 and 95 years of age took part from 20 to 25 US areas. Clinical history as reported by participants underpinned cohort assignment. Recovered Cohort 3 donors showed two negative PCRs, clearance, or symptom resolution. These data come from a study of blood T cell repertoires in COVID-19. The CDR3 covers 16 residues. The TCR sequence derives from a woman aged 40 to 55 who had recovered from COVID-19. The rearrangement uses TRBV21-1 and TRBJ1-2; the D segment call TRBD1 is taken from the table without a DNA check. TRBV21-1 has pseudogene status. Sequencing was carried out using PBMCs or T cells enriched from blood (not recorded which). In DNA, the CDR3 is TGTGCCAGCAGCAGCCAGACAGGGGAGAACTCTTGGGGCTACACCTTC. It translates to CASSSQTGENSWGYTF.